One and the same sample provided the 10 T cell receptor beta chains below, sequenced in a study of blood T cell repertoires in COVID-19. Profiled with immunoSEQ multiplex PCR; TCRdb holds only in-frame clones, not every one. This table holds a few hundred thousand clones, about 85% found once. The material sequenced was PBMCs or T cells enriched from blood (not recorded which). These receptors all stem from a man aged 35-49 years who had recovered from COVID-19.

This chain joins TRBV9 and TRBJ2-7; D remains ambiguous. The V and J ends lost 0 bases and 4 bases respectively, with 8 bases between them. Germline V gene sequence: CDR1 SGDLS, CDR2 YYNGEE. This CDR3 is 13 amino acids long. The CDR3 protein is CASSVAYGYEQYF. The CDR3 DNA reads TGTGCCAGCAGCGTAGCTTACGGTTACGAGCAGTACTTC. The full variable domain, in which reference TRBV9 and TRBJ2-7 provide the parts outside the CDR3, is DSGVTQTPKHLITATGQRVTLRCSPRSGDLSVYWYQQSLDQGLQFLIQYYNGEERAKGNILERFSAQQFPDLHSELNLSSLELGDSALYFCASSVAYGYEQYFGPGTRLTVT.

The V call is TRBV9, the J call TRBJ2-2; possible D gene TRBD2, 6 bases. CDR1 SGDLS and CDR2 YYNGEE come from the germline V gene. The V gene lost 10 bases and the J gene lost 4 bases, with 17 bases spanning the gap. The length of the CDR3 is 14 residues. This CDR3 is CASQEGGSTGELFF. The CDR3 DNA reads TGTGCCTCCCAGGAGGGCGGATCCACCGGGGAGCTGTTTTTT.

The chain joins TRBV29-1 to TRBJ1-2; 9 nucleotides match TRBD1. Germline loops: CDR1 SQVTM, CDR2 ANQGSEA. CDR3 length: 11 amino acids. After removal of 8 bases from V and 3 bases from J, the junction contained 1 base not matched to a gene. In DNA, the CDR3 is TGCAGCACAGGGGGCGACTATGGCTACACCTTC. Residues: CSTGGDYGYTF.

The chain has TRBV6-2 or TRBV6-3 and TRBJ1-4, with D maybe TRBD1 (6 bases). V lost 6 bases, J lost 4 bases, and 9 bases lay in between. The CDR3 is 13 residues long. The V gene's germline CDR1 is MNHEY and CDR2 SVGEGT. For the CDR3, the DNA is TGTGCCAGCAGCTTCAGGGGTAATGAAAAACTGTTTTTT. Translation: CASSFRGNEKLFF.

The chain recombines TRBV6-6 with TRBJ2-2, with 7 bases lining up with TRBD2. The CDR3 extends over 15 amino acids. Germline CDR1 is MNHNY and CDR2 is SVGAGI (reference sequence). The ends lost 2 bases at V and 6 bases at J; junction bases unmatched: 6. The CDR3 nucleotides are TGTGCCAGCAGTTACGGCGGGAGCGGCGCCGGGGAGCTGTTTTTT. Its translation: CASSYGGSGAGELFF.

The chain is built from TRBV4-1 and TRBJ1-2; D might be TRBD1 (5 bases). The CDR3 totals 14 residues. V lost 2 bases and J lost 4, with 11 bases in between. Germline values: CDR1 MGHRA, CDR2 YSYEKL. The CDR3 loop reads CASSQKGVGYGYTF. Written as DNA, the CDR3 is TGCGCCAGCAGCCAAAAAGGGGTGGGCTATGGCTACACCTTC.

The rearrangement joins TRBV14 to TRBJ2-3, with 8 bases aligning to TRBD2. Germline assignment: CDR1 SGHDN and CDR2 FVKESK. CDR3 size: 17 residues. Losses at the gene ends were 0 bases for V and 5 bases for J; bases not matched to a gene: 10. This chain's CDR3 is CASSQDFGRALIDTQYF. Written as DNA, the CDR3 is TGTGCCAGCAGCCAAGATTTCGGGAGGGCCCTAATAGATACGCAGTATTTT.

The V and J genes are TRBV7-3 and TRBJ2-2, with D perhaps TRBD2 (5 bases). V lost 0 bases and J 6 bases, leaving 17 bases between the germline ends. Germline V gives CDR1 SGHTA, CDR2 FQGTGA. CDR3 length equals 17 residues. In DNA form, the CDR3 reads TGTGCCAGCAGCTTAACCCCGGACTTTCCCCCGGCCGGGGAGCTGTTTTTT. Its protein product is CASSLTPDFPPAGELFF.

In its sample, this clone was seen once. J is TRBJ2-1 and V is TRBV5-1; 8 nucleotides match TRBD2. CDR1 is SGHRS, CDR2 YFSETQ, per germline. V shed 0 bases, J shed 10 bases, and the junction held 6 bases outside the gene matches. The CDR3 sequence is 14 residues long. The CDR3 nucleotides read TGCGCCAGCAGCTTGGTGGTAGCGGGAAGCGAGCAGTTCTTC. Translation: CASSLVVAGSEQFF.

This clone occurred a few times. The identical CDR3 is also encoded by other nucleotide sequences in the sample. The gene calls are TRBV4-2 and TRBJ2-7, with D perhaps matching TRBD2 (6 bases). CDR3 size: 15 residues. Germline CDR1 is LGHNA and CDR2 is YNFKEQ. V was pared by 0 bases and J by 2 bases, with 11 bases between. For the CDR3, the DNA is TGTGCCAGCAGCCAAGATGGGACGGGAGCCTACGAGCAGTACTTC. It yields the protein CASSQDGTGAYEQYF.